A selection of T cell receptor beta chains follows, all from one sample in a study of T-cell reconstitution after alpha-beta-depleted transplantation in children. Each CDR3 protein is one row after TCRdb ran MiXCR on the PCR reads. The sample lists around 25,000 distinct CDR3 sequences, 18% occurring once. Sequences were derived from PBMCs, mostly from graft donor cells, sampled 60 days after TCRalphabeta/CD19-depleted stem cell transplant. These receptor sequences come from a male patient aged 2 to 9 who had a stem cell transplant for acute lymphoblastic leukemia, so the T cells may come from the graft donor. CDR3s include the opening cysteine and the closing phenylalanine or tryptophan. The D gene is left open where the match is weak. Part of the rows lack a size; the others show once, few, many or a class for expanded clones.

cdr3_nt	cdr3_aa	clone_size	d_call	j_call	v_call
TGCGCCAGCAGCCCTGGGACAGGGTCCTACGAGCAGTACTTC	CASSPGTGSYEQYF	NA	TRBD1	TRBJ2-7	TRBV4-3
TGTGCCAGCGCTACAGGGACTAGCGGGAGCATGGGATCCAATGAGCAGTTCTTC	CASATGTSGSMGSNEQFF	NA	TRBD2	TRBJ2-1	TRBV2
TGTGCCAGCTCCCTTCTCAGGGCTCACTATGGCTACACCTTC	CASSLLRAHYGYTF	NA	NA	TRBJ1-2	TRBV28
TGTGCCAGCACTCCACTCGGGACAGGGATTTCCTACGAGCAGTACTTC	CASTPLGTGISYEQYF	many	TRBD1	TRBJ2-7	TRBV6-1
TGTGCCAGCAGCTTTATCGGGGCCTTGCGGGGCTCCTACAATGAGCAGTTCTTC	CASSFIGALRGSYNEQFF	few	NA	TRBJ2-1	TRBV11-2
TGTGCCAGCAGTCCCAGGGGGACTAGGACCTACGAGCAGTACTTC	CASSPRGTRTYEQYF	NA	NA	TRBJ2-7	TRBV25-1
TGTGCCAGCAGCTTGAGGGACATCAGCCGGGACGAGCAGTACTTC	CASSLRDISRDEQYF	few	NA	TRBJ2-7	TRBV5-6
TGTGCCAGCAGGGGACTAGCGGGGCCGACCGAGCAGTACTTC	CASRGLAGPTEQYF	NA	TRBD2	TRBJ2-7	TRBV6-2/TRBV6-3
TGTGCCAGCAGTTTAGGATGGTCTAGCGGGACCAGCTCCTACGAGCAGTACTTC	CASSLGWSSGTSSYEQYF	NA	TRBD2	TRBJ2-7	TRBV12-3/TRBV12-4
TGTGCCAGCAGCTTAGTCGGTAGCGGGGGGGAGACCCAGTACTTC	CASSLVGSGGETQYF	many	TRBD2	TRBJ2-5	TRBV7-2
TGTGCCAGCACCAAAAAACGCACAGATACGCAGTATTTT	CASTKKRTDTQYF	NA	NA	TRBJ2-3	TRBV7-9
TGCGCCAGCAGCTTGGTTGGGGGAGGGGAAGAGACCCAGTACTTC	CASSLVGGGEETQYF	NA	TRBD2	TRBJ2-5	TRBV5-1
TGTGCCAGCAGTTTGCTGGCCTTTTCCTACGAGCAGTACTTC	CASSLLAFSYEQYF	many	NA	TRBJ2-7	TRBV12-3/TRBV12-4
TGTGCCAGCAGCTTGGGCAGTTCCTATGGCTACACCTTC	CASSLGSSYGYTF	NA	NA	TRBJ1-2	TRBV5-4
TGCGCCAGCAGCGTTGGGCTAGCGGGGCCACCAGATACGCAGTATTTT	CASSVGLAGPPDTQYF	few	TRBD2	TRBJ2-3	TRBV4-1
TGCAGTGCTTTCCCGGTCACAGGGCGGGGAGATACGCAGTATTTT	CSAFPVTGRGDTQYF	many	NA	TRBJ2-3	TRBV20-1
TGTGCCAGCAGTCTCGGAGAGGGAGATGAGCAGTTCTTC	CASSLGEGDEQFF	NA	NA	TRBJ2-1	TRBV7-9
TGTGCCAGCAGCCTAGGGGCCGCGATATCCTACGAGCAGTACTTC	CASSLGAAISYEQYF	NA	NA	TRBJ2-7	TRBV7-6
TGTGCCTGCAGTTTAGACAAGATTGGACAGACTTACACCGGGGAGCTGTTTTTT	CACSLDKIGQTYTGELFF	NA	NA	TRBJ2-2	TRBV2
TGTGCCAGCAGCTGGGACGGCTACGAGCAGTACTTC	CASSWDGYEQYF	many	NA	TRBJ2-7	TRBV7-2
TGTGCCAGCAGCCCCCGAGGGGGAACCGAGACCGGGGAGCTGTTTTTT	CASSPRGGTETGELFF	many	NA	TRBJ2-2	TRBV5-5
TGTGCCAGCAGCTTAGGGGGACACCTCACCGGGGAGCTGTTTTTT	CASSLGGHLTGELFF	few	NA	TRBJ2-2	TRBV7-6
TGTGCCAGCATGGGGAGTCAGCCCCAGCATTTT	CASMGSQPQHF	few	NA	TRBJ1-5	TRBV28
TGTGCCAGTACCCGGGACAGGGGAGTGACTGAAGCTTTCTTT	CASTRDRGVTEAFF	NA	TRBD1	TRBJ1-1	TRBV5-5
TGTGCCAGCAGTTGGACTAGCGGGAGCACCGGGGAGCTGTTTTTT	CASSWTSGSTGELFF	few	TRBD2	TRBJ2-2	TRBV6-5
TGTGCCAGCAGTGCAGGACCCCTGGAAGCTTTCTTT	CASSAGPLEAFF	NA	NA	TRBJ1-1	TRBV2